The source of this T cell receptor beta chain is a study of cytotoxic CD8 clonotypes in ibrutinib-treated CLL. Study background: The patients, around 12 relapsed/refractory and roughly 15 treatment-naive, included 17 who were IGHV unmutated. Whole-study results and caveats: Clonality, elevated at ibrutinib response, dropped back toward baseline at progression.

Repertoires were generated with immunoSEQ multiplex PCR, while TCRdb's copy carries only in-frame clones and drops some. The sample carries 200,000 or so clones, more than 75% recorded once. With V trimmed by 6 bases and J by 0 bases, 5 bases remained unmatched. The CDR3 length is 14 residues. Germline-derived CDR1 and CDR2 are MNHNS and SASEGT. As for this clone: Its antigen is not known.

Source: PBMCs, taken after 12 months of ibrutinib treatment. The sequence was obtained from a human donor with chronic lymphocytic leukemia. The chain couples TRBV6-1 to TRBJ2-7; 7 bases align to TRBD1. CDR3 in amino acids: CASSPDRVSYEQYF. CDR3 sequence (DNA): TGTGCCAGCAGCCCTGACAGGGTCTCCTACGAGCAGTACTTC.